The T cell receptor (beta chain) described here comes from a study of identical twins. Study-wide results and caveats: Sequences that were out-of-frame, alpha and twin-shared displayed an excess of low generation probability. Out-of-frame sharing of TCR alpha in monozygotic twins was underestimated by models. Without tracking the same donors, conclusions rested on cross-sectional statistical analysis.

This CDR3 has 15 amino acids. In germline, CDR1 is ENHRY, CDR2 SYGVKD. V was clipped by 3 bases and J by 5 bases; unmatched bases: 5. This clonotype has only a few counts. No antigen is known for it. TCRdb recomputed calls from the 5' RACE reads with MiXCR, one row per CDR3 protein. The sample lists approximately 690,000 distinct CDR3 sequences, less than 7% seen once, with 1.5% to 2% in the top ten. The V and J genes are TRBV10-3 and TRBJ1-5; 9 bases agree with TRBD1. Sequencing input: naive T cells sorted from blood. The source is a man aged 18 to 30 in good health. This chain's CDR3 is CAISDRDRDYQPQHF. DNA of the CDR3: TGTGCCATCAGTGACAGGGACAGGGATTATCAGCCCCAGCATTTT.